The clone carrying this T cell receptor beta chain showed up just once. Its target is unknown. The entry originates in a study of CD8 T cells in ankylosing spondylitis. Generation of TCR beta libraries employed quantitative 5'-RACE incorporating molecular barcodes. TCRdb redid the calling of the 5' RACE reads with MiXCR, one entry per CDR3 protein. The repertoire holds over 600,000 distinct CDR3 sequences, about 20% seen once, with 15% to 20% in the top ten. The study's findings and limits: In ankylosing spondylitis patients, matched synovial fluid reportedly showed significant enrichment of disease-linked clones. Disease-linked clones bore a CD8+ phenotype, appearing relatively rarely in peripheral blood. Blood of patients with ankylosing spondylitis appeared to be characterized by a TCR beta motif of eight highly homologous variants.

V lost 3 bases and J lost 8, with 16 bases in between. CDR3 length: 14 residues. CDR1 and CDR2 (germline): SGHTA, FQGTGA. The source of this sequence is a male donor with ankylosing spondylitis. Sequenced: blood, either unsorted or a sorted T cell fraction (not recorded which). The gene calls are TRBV7-3 and TRBJ1-2; D unclear. The CDR3 DNA reads as TGTGCCAGCAGCTTGTTTCCGAAGACGGGCGGCTACACCTTC. Protein sequence: CASSLFPKTGGYTF.